This TCR beta chain derives from a study of T cell responses to AZD1222 COVID-19 vaccine. Repertoires were generated with immunoSEQ multiplex PCR, while TCRdb's copy carries only in-frame clones and drops some. The table shows 95,000 to 150,000 clones, with about 87% occurring only once. Deletions cut 4 bases from V and 9 bases from J, with 17 bases between. This CDR3 has 15 residues. Looked up from germline, CDR1 is SGHDT and CDR2 is YYEEEE. The chain has TRBV5-6 and TRBJ1-6, with D maybe TRBD1 (6 bases). This sample comprised peripheral blood, obtained on day 0 of AZD1222 vaccination. The clonotype comes from an adult in good health. CDR3 coding DNA: TGTGCCAGCAGCCCGCAGGGGTTTATTACTTCACCCCTCCACTTT. It is translated as CASSPQGFITSPLHF.